The rows below give T cell receptor beta chains drawn from one sample of a study of PD-L1 blockade in urothelial cancer. Assay: immunoSEQ multiplex PCR; the TCRdb copy retains only in-frame clones and omits some. The top ten hold 1.9% of the sample, which has some 50,000 clones, around 82% seen once. Source: PBMCs, taken around atezolizumab (anti-PD-L1) treatment. The receptors come from a man between 45 and 60 years old with urothelial cancer. Both conserved end residues are part of each CDR3. A D gene is named only where the DNA matches it firmly. The size of a clone is reported for some rows only, either as once, few or many, or as a class for expanded clones.

CDR3aa,CDR3nt,abundance,d_gene,len,j_gene,v_gene
CAWSRQGINNEQFF,TGTGCCTGGAGTAGGCAGGGGATAAACAATGAGCAGTTCTTC,-,-,14,TRBJ2-1,TRBV30
CASSTRGGLAGAEQFF,TGTGCCAGCAGCACGCGGGGGGGACTAGCGGGAGCTGAGCAGTTCTTC,-,TRBD2,16,TRBJ2-1,TRBV9
CASSLRSSGQGVSDTQYF,TGTGCCAGCAGCTTAAGGAGCTCGGGACAGGGAGTTTCAGATACGCAGTATTTT,-,TRBD1,18,TRBJ2-3,TRBV7-3
CSVEQIGGDYGYTF,TGCAGCGTTGAGCAAATAGGGGGTGACTATGGCTACACCTTC,-,-,14,TRBJ1-2,TRBV29-1
CASSWRLAGGSGTDTQYF,TGTGCCAGCAGCTGGCGACTAGCGGGAGGTTCAGGCACAGATACGCAGTATTTT,-,TRBD2,18,TRBJ2-3,TRBV7-9
CASSLDGGSGDTQYF,TGTGCCAGCAGCTTAGACGGCGGGAGTGGAGATACGCAGTATTTT,-,TRBD2,15,TRBJ2-3,TRBV7-2
CASSQDRITGELFF,TGTGCCAGCAGCCAGGACAGGATCACCGGGGAGCTGTTTTTT,-,TRBD1,14,TRBJ2-2,TRBV6-1
CASSTPDKEQETQYF,TGTGCCAGCAGCACCCCGGACAAGGAACAAGAGACCCAGTACTTC,once,-,15,TRBJ2-5,TRBV9
CAWSAGTGDNEQFF,TGTGCCTGGAGTGCCGGGACAGGAGACAATGAGCAGTTCTTC,-,TRBD1,14,TRBJ2-1,TRBV30
CASRFASGNEQYF,TGTGCCAGCAGGTTCGCTAGCGGAAACGAGCAGTACTTC,-,TRBD2,13,TRBJ2-7,TRBV2
CASSKGLATNTGELFF,TGTGCCAGCAGCAAGGGACTAGCCACGAACACCGGGGAGCTGTTTTTT,-,TRBD2,16,TRBJ2-2,TRBV7-6
CASSQFTGANVLTF,TGTGCCAGCAGCCAATTTACTGGGGCCAACGTCCTGACTTTC,-,-,14,TRBJ2-6,TRBV4-2
CAISDWDRSNQPQHF,TGTGCCATCAGTGACTGGGACAGAAGCAATCAGCCCCAGCATTTT,few,TRBD1,15,TRBJ1-5,TRBV10-3
CAWSGAGTSGGAQETQYF,TGTGCCTGGAGTGGGGCCGGGACTAGCGGGGGGGCCCAGGAGACCCAGTACTTC,-,TRBD2,18,TRBJ2-5,TRBV30
CASSQVMAAGGVYGYTF,TGTGCCAGCAGCCAAGTAATGGCTGCAGGGGGCGTCTATGGCTACACCTTC,-,TRBD1,17,TRBJ1-2,TRBV4-2
CASSPRQGLNYGYTF,TGTGCCAGCAGCCCGAGGCAGGGCCTTAACTATGGCTACACCTTC,-,-,15,TRBJ1-2,TRBV5-6
CASSLGEQGREQYF,TGTGCCAGCAGCTTAGGTGAACAGGGCCGGGAGCAGTACTTC,-,-,14,TRBJ2-7,TRBV7-2
CASSIGGLPLFF,TGTGCCAGTAGTATCGGGGGTCTCCCGCTGTTTTTT,-,-,12,TRBJ1-4,TRBV19
CATSRLAYSQETQYF,TGTGCCACCTCTAGACTAGCTTACTCTCAAGAGACCCAGTACTTC,-,TRBD2,15,TRBJ2-5,TRBV6-4
CASIPGGGIGEAFF,TGTGCCAGTATCCCGGGAGGGGGGATTGGTGAAGCTTTCTTT,-,-,14,TRBJ1-1,TRBV19
CSVGGLVGNEQFF,TGCAGCGTTGGGGGACTAGTGGGCAATGAGCAGTTCTTC,few,TRBD2,13,TRBJ2-1,TRBV29-1
CASSYTGYGYTF,TGTGCCAGCAGTTACACCGGTTATGGCTACACCTTC,-,-,12,TRBJ1-2,TRBV6-5
CASSESSGGVNEQFF,TGTGCCAGCAGTGAAAGTAGCGGGGGGGTCAATGAGCAGTTCTTC,-,TRBD2,15,TRBJ2-1,TRBV6-1
CASSLGVGGAGGANVLTF,TGTGCCAGCAGCTTAGGAGTAGGGGGCGCTGGGGGGGCCAACGTCCTGACTTTC,-,TRBD1,18,TRBJ2-6,TRBV7-9
CASSFRAGGSYNEQFF,TGTGCCAGCAGCTTTCGTGCGGGAGGAAGCTACAATGAGCAGTTCTTC,-,TRBD2,16,TRBJ2-1,TRBV7-2
CASSLQGGYEQYF,TGTGCCAGCAGCTTGCAGGGAGGGTACGAGCAGTACTTC,-,TRBD2,13,TRBJ2-7,TRBV5-5